A single sample gave rise to the 4 T cell receptor beta chains below, sequenced in a study of early T cells in non-severe SARS-CoV-2 infection. TCRdb reprocessed the 5' RACE reads with MiXCR, giving one entry per CDR3 protein. The top ten hold 4.5% to 6.5% of the sample, which has around 99,000 distinct CDR3 sequences, roughly 15% seen once. This specimen was whole blood, taken at baseline. Receptors originate from an adult who was a healthcare worker with PCR-confirmed SARS-CoV-2 infection or an uninfected control (not recorded which).

This clonotype was seen a handful of times. J is TRBJ2-2 and V is TRBV10-3; D is undetermined. CDR3 length equals 13 residues. Between the trimmed V and J ends, which lost 0 bases and 4 bases, there was a span of 3 bases. Germline assignment: CDR1 ENHRY and CDR2 SYGVKD. This CDR3 reads CAISESGTGELFF. CDR3 nucleotide sequence: TGTGCCATCAGTGAGTCGGGCACCGGGGAGCTGTTTTTT.

The rearrangement joins TRBV20-1 to TRBJ2-7, with D perhaps matching TRBD2 (5 bases). Trimming removed 5 bases at V and 3 bases at J, with 11 bases between. The CDR3 runs to 12 residues. Per germline, CDR1 DFQATT and CDR2 SNEGSKA (reference sequence). The CDR3 spells CSARRLDYEQYF. The CDR3 DNA reads as TGCAGTGCTCGGAGGCTTGACTACGAGCAGTACTTC.

This chain links TRBV7-2 with TRBJ2-4, with D tentatively TRBD2 (6 bases). Per germline, CDR1 SGHTA and CDR2 FQGNSA. Trimming shortened V by 3 bases and J by 7 bases, and 16 bases separated the two germline ends. The CDR3 covers 15 residues. The CDR3 coding sequence is TGTGCCAGCAGCTTGCTTGGAGGGAGAGGGAACATTCAGTACTTC. Its translation: CASSLLGGRGNIQYF.

This clonotype was seen more than once but under ten times. The chain recombines TRBV28 with TRBJ1-3, with D uncertain. The CDR3 has 16 amino acids. The germline gives CDR1 MDHEN, CDR2 SYDVKM. Trimming cost V 5 bases and J 3 bases, with 17 bases left between them. The CDR3 DNA reads as TGTGCCAGCAGTCCTCCCACCGCGTCGAATGGAAACACCATATATTTT. Translating gives CASSPPTASNGNTIYF.